The 5 T cell receptor beta chains below were found in one sample sequenced in a study of blood T cell repertoires in COVID-19. Profiling relied on immunoSEQ multiplex PCR, and the TCRdb table lists in-frame clones only, not all of them. The top ten hold 5.2% of the sample, which has about 48,000 clones, around 80% seen once. The sequenced material came from peripheral blood. The receptor set was obtained from a human donor in a cohort sampled during active COVID-19.

The V and J genes are TRBV27 and TRBJ2-7, with D maybe TRBD2 (5 bases). V was pared by 6 bases and J by 8 bases, with 17 bases between. The CDR3 runs 13 residues. Germline V gene sequence: CDR1 MNHEY, CDR2 SMNVEV (reference sequence). The CDR3 spells CASSQPGDRKQYF. The CDR3 nucleotides are TGTGCCAGCAGCCAACCCGGGGATAGGAAGCAGTACTTC.

The rearrangement links TRBV14 to TRBJ1-3; no definite D call. This CDR3 region has 15 residues. The germline CDR1 and CDR2 sequences are SGHDN and FVKESK. Trimming shortened V by 2 bases and J by 1 base, and 9 bases separated the two germline ends. CDR3 sequence (DNA): TGTGCCAGCAGCCAACAACACACGTCTGGAAACACCATATATTTT. Translation gives CASSQQHTSGNTIYF.

The rearrangement uses TRBV5-1 and TRBJ1-1; 7 bases agree with TRBD1. V shed 4 bases and J 2 bases; nucleotides not matched to a gene: 5. The germline gives CDR1 SGHRS, CDR2 YFSETQ. The CDR3 is made up of 14 amino acids. The CDR3 loop is CASSPGQANTEAFF. The CDR3 bases are TGCGCCAGCAGCCCCGGACAGGCTAACACTGAAGCTTTCTTT.

The rearrangement uses TRBV19 and TRBJ2-3, with TRBD1 as a possible D gene (6 bases). CDR3 length equals 14 residues. V was trimmed by 6 bases and J by 1 base, leaving 11 bases between them. Per the germline V gene, CDR1 is LNHDA and CDR2 is SQIVND (reference sequence). The CDR3 nucleotides read TGTGCCAGTAGCCAGGGGTTGGGCACAGATACGCAGTATTTT. The encoded protein is CASSQGLGTDTQYF.

CDR3 sequence: CASSSSGGGPGELFF. The CDR3 DNA is TGTGCCAGCAGTTCCAGCGGGGGAGGACCCGGGGAGCTGTTTTTT. The rearrangement uses TRBV6-6 and TRBJ2-2; TRBD2 matches at 8 bases. Trimming cost V 4 bases and J 6 bases; bases outside gene matches: 7. Looked up from germline, CDR1 is MNHNY and CDR2 is SVGAGI (reference sequence). The CDR3 totals 15 residues.